These 2 T cell receptor beta chains were sequenced from one sample in a study of blood T cell repertoires in COVID-19. Assay used: immunoSEQ multiplex PCR; TCRdb lists only in-frame clones, some missing. This sample has tens of thousands of clones, with more than 70% found just once. The sequencing sample was made of peripheral blood. All receptors derive from a woman older than 75 with active COVID-19.

The rearrangement joins TRBV19 to TRBJ1-1; D is unresolved. This CDR3 is 11 amino acids long. Trimming cost V 9 bases and J 6 bases, with 11 bases left between them. The germline V gene encodes CDR1 LNHDA and CDR2 SQIVND (reference sequence). The CDR3 loop reads CASEGGAEAFF. DNA for the CDR3: TGTGCCAGCGAGGGCGGGGCTGAAGCTTTCTTT. Complete variable domain (other parts from reference TRBV19 and TRBJ1-1): DGGITQSPKYLFRKEGQNVTLSCEQNLNHDAMYWYRQDPGQGLRLIYYSQIVNDFQKGDIAEGYSVSREKKESFPLTVTSAQKNPTAFYLCASEGGAEAFFGQGTRLTVV.

J is TRBJ2-7 and V is TRBV7-3; tentative D call: TRBD2 (6 bases). Per the germline V gene, CDR1 is SGHTA and CDR2 is FQGTGA. The CDR3 sequence is 15 residues long. V lost 3 bases and J 0 bases, leaving 12 bases between the germline ends. The CDR3 DNA reads as TGTGCCAGCAGCTTTGATAGCGGAAACTCCTACGAGCAGTACTTC. It codes for CASSFDSGNSYEQYF.